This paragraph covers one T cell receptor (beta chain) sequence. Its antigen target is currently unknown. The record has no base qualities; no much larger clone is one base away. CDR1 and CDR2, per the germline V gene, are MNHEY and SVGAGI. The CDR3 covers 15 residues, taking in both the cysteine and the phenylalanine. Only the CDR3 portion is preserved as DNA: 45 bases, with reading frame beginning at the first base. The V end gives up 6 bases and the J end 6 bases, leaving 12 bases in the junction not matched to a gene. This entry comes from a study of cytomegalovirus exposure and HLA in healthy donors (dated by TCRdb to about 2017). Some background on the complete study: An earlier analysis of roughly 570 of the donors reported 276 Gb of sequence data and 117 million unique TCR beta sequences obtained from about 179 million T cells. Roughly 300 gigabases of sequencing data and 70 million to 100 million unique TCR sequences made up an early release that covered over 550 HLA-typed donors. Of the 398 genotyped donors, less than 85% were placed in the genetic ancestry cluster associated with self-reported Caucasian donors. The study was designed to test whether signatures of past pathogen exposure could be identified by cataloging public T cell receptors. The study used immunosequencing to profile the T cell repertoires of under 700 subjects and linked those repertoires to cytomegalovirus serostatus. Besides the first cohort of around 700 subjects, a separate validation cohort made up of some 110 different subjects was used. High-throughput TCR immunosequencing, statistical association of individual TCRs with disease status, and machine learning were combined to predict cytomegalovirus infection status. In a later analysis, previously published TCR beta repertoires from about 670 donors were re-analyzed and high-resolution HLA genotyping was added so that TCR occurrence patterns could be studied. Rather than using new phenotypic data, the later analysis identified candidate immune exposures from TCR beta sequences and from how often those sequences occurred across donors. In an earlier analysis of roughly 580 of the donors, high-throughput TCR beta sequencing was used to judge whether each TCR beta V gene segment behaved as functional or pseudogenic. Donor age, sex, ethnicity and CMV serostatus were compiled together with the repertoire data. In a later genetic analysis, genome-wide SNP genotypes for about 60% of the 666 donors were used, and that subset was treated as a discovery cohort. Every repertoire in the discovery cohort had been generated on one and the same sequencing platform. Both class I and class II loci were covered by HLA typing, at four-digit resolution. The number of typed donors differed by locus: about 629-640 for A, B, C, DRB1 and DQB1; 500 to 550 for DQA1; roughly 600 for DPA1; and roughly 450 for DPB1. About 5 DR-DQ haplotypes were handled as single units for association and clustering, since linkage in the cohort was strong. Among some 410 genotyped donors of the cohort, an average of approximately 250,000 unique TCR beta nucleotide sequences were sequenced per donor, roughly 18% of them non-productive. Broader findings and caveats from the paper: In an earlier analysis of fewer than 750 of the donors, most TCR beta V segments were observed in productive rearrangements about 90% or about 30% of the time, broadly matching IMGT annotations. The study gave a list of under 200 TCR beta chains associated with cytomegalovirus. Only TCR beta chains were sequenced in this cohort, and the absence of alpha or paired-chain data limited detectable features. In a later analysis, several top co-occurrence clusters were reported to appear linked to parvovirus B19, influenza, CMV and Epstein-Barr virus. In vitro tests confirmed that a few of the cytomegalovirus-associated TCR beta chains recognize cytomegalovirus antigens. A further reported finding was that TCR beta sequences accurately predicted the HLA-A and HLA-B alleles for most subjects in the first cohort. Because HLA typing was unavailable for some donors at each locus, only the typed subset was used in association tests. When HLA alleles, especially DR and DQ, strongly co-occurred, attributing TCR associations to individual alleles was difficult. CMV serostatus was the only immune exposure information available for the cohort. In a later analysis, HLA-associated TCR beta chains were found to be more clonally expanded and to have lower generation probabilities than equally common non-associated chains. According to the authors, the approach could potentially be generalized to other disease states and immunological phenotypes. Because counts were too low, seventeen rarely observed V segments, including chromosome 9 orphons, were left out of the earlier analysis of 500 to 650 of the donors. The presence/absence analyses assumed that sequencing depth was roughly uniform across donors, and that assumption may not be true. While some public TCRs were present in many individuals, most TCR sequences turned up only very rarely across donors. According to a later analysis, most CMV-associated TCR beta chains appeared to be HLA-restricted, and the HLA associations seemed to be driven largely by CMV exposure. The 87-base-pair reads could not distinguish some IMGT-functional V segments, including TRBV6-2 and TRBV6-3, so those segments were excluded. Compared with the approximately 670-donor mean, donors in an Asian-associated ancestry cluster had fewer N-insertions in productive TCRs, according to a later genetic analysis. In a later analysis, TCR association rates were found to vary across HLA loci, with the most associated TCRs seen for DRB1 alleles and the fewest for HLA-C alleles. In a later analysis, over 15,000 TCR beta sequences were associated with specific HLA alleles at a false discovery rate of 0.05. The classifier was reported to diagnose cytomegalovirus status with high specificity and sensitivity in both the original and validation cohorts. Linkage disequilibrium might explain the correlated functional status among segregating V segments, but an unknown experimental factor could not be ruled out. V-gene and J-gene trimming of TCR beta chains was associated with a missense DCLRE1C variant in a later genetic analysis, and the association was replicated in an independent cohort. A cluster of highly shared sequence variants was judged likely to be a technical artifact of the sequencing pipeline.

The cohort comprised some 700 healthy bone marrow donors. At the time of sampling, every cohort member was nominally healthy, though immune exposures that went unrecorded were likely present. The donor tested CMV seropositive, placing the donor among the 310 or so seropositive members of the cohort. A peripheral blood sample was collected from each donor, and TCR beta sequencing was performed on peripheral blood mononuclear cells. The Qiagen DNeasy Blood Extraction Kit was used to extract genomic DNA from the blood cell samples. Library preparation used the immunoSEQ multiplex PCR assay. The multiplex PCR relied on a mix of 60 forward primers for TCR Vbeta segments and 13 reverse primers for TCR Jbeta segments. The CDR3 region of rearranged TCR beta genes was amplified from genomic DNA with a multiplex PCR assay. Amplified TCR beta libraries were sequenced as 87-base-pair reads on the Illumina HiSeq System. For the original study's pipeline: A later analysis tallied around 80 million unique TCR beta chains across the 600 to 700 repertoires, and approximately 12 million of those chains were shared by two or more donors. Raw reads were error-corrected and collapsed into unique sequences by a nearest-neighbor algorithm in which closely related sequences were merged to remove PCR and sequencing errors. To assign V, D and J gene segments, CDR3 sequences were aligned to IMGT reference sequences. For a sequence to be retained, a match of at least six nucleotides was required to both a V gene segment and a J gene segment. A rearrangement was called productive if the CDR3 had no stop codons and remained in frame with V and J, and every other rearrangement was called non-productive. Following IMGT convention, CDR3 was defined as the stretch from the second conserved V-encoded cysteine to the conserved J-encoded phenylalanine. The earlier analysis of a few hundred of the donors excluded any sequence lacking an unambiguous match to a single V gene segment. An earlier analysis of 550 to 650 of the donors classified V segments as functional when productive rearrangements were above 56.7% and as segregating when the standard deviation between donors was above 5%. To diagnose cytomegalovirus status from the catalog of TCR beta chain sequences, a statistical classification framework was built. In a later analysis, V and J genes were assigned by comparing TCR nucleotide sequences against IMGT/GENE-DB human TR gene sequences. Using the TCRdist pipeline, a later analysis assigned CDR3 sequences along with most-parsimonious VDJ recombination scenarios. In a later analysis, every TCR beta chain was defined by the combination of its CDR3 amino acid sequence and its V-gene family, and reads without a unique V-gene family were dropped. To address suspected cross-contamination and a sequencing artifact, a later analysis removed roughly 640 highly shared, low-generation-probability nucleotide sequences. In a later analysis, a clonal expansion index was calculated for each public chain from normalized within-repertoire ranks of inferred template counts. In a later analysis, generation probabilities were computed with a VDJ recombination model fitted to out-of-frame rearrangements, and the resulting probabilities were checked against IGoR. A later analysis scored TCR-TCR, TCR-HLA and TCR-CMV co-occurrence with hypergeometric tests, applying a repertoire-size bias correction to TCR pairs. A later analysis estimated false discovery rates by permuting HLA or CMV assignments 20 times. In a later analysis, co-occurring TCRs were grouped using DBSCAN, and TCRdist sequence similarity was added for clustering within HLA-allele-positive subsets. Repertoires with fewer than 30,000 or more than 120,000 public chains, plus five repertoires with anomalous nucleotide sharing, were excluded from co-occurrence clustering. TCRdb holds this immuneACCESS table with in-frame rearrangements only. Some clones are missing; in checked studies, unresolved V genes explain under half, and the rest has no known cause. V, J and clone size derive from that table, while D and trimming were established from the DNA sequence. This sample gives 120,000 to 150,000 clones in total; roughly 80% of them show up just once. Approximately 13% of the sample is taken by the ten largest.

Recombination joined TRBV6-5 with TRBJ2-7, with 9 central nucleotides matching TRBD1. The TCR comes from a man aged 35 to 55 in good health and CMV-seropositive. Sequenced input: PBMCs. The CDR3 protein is CASSVTGGAGSEQYF. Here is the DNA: TGTGCCAGCAGCGTAACAGGGGGCGCGGGAAGCGAGCAGTACTTC.